This TCR beta chain was sequenced in a study of T cells after yellow fever vaccination. 5'RACE template switching added a universal primer site and UMIs to TCR cDNA. TCRdb re-derived calls from the 5' RACE reads in MiXCR, one entry per CDR3 protein. The table includes roughly 340,000 distinct CDR3 sequences, roughly 8.7% detected once. Germline V gene lookup returns CDR1 SGDLS and CDR2 YYNGEE. V shed 7 bases and J 5 bases; nucleotides not matched to a gene: 20. CDR3 size: 18 residues. The sequence was collected from a man aged 18-30 years who received the YFV17D yellow fever vaccine. The sample in question was PBMCs, obtained on the day of the first yellow fever vaccination. The chain has TRBV9 and TRBJ2-5; TRBD2 matches at 10 bases. The CDR3 loop reads CASRERLAGSPLNETQYF. CDR3 bases: TGTGCCAGCCGCGAGCGACTAGCGGGTTCCCCGCTCAATGAGACCCAGTACTTC.